The 5 T cell receptor beta chains given below trace back to one sample, sequenced in a study of blood T cells in healthy people across ages. Primed by a sample-barcoded 5' primer and a J-beta primer mix, a second PCR proceeded for 7 to 11 cycles. TCRdb re-derived calls from the 5' RACE reads in MiXCR, one entry per CDR3 protein. The sample includes about 1.7 million distinct CDR3 sequences, roughly 27% of them seen just once. Source material: blood. Receptor source: a woman aged 30 to 39 in good health.

This clonotype was seen a single time. This chain connects TRBV6-5 to TRBJ2-4; no definite D call. Germline V lookup: CDR1 MNHEY, CDR2 SVGAGI. The CDR3 spans 12 residues. V was clipped by 11 bases and J by 0 bases, with 8 bases between them. CDR3 nucleotides: TGTGCCGTCGTCGGAGCCAAAAACATTCAGTACTTC. Its protein product is CAVVGAKNIQYF.

With respect to this clonotype: This may be a read error, as it is one base from a much larger clone. V usage is TRBV5-1 and J usage is TRBJ2-7; 11 nucleotides align to TRBD2. J gave up 0 bases and V 4 bases, and 9 bases lay outside the gene matches. The V gene's germline CDR1 is SGHRS and CDR2 YFSETQ. This CDR3 has 17 residues. CDR3 bases: TGCGCCAGCAGCCGAGGACTAGCGGGCAGCCGCTCCTACGAGCAGTACTTC. Translation: CASSRGLAGSRSYEQYF.

In its sample, this clonotype was seen a few times. The chain links TRBV7-9 to TRBJ2-5; 7 bases line up with TRBD1. Germline CDR1 reads SEHNR; CDR2 reads FQNEAQ (reference sequence). V dropped 3 bases and J dropped 1; count of bases not matched to a gene: 5. The CDR3 is 15 amino acids. CDR3 region: CASSFTGEPQETQYF. For the CDR3, the DNA is TGTGCCAGCAGCTTCACAGGGGAGCCCCAAGAGACCCAGTACTTC.

Ten or more counts support this clonotype. This rearrangement joins TRBV7-9 to TRBJ2-7, with D maybe TRBD2 (6 bases). In germline, CDR1 is SEHNR, CDR2 FQNEAQ (reference sequence). Trimming took 7 bases from V and 4 from J, leaving 14 bases between them. The CDR3 has 13 residues. The CDR3 region has the DNA TGTGCCAGCAATGGAGGGCGCGGGTACGAGCAGTACTTC. Amino acid sequence: CASNGGRGYEQYF.

Many counts were recorded for this clonotype. The chain combines TRBV10-2 with TRBJ2-7, with D perhaps TRBD2 (6 bases). This CDR3 is 14 amino acids long. Germline V gene sequence: CDR1 WSHSY, CDR2 SAAADI. Trimming shortened V by 2 bases and J by 6 bases, and 14 bases separated the two germline ends. The CDR3 loop reads CASSELPPGVEQYF. For the CDR3, the DNA is TGCGCCAGCAGTGAGCTGCCTCCGGGGGTCGAGCAGTACTTC.